These 22 T cell receptor beta chains were all obtained from the same sample, sequenced in a study of CD8+ T cells in alopecia areata. cDNA reverse transcribed from extracted RNA served as the sequencing template. TCRdb's table, derived via immunoSEQ multiplex PCR, lists solely in-frame clones and lacks some. The sample yields about 190,000 clones, 45% to 75% seen once. Treatment described: oral pan-JAK inhibitor, 5-10 mg twice daily. The starting material was CD4+ T cells sorted from blood, obtained at week 4, from a patient treated with tofacitinib. These receptors were taken from a human donor with alopecia areata.

CDR3 DNA sequence: TGTGCCAGCAGTTCTCAGAGAACAGGGGGCTCTGGAAACACCATATATTTT. Translated: CASSSQRTGGSGNTIYF. The gene calls are TRBV25-1 and TRBJ1-3; 8 positions match TRBD1. Germline CDR1 and CDR2: MGHDK and SYGVNS. V shed 5 bases, J shed 0 bases, and the junction held 9 bases outside the gene matches. This CDR3 is built from 17 residues.

This clone was seen a handful of times. The chain has TRBV4-3 and TRBJ2-3; D is unresolved. CDR1 is LGHNA, CDR2 YSLEER, per germline. Trimming took 0 bases from V and 6 from J, leaving 7 bases between them. The CDR3 extends over 13 amino acids. CDR3 region: CASSQEWGDTQYF. In nucleotides, the CDR3 is TGCGCCAGCAGCCAAGAATGGGGTGATACGCAGTATTTT.

This clone has only a few counts. The chain couples TRBV5-1 to TRBJ2-5; 9 nucleotides align to TRBD2. J gave up 5 bases and V 5 bases, and 7 bases lay outside the gene matches. CDR3 length: 14 residues. Per germline, CDR1 SGHRS and CDR2 YFSETQ. CDR3 loop: CASRVAGAWETQYF. The CDR3 region has the DNA TGCGCCAGCAGAGTAGCGGGAGCATGGGAGACCCAGTACTTC.

This clone appeared a few times. V usage is TRBV30 and J usage is TRBJ2-5; D is unclear. The germline gives CDR1 GTSNPN, CDR2 SVGIG (reference sequence). The CDR3 contains 13 residues. V was cut by 0 bases and J by 3 bases, with 8 bases left in between. CDR3 region: CAWSVLPEETQYF. The CDR3 DNA reads TGTGCCTGGAGTGTCCTACCCGAAGAGACCCAGTACTTC.

The chain has TRBV2 and TRBJ2-1; tentative D call: TRBD2 (6 bases). CDR1 is SNHLY and CDR2 is FYNNEI in the germline V gene. V was cut by 2 bases and J by 6 bases, with 8 bases left in between. The CDR3 length is 13 residues. In DNA, the CDR3 is TGTGCCAGCAGTGAACTCGGGGGCAATGAGCAGTTCTTC. Translation: CASSELGGNEQFF.

Remarks on this clone: Compared with germline, one end of the junction differs, possibly owing to a read error. V is TRBV15 and J is TRBJ2-5, with 7 bases identical to TRBD1. The CDR3 totals 15 residues. CDR1 and CDR2 from the germline V gene are LNHNV and YYDKDF (reference sequence). CDR3 DNA: TGTGCCACCAGCATACGAATAAACAGGGGAGAGGCCCAGTACTTC. This codes for CATSIRINRGEAQYF.

Only a few counts were recorded for this clone. V is TRBV6-5 and J is TRBJ1-1; D unclear. CDR3 length equals 13 residues. The germline V gene encodes CDR1 MNHEY and CDR2 SVGAGI. V lost 2 bases to trimming and J lost 1 base, with 5 bases between them. The CDR3 sequence: CASSYGQNTEAFF. The CDR3 nucleotides are TGTGCCAGCAGTTACGGGCAGAACACTGAAGCTTTCTTT.

V and J are TRBV11-1 and TRBJ2-2; a possible D gene is TRBD1 (5 bases). The V and J ends lost 1 base and 5 bases respectively, with 17 bases between them. Germline V lookup: CDR1 SGHAT, CDR2 FQDESV (reference sequence). CDR3 length: 17 residues. CDR3 region: CASSLDFRQGRTGELFF. The CDR3 nucleotides are TGTGCCAGCAGCTTAGACTTCAGGCAGGGCAGAACCGGGGAGCTGTTTTTT.

The V call is TRBV7-6, the J call TRBJ2-1; 8 bases match TRBD2. The V and J ends lost 5 bases and 4 bases, in that order; junction bases with no gene match: 10. The length of the CDR3 is 16 residues. Germline CDR1 SGHVS, CDR2 FNYEAQ. Written as DNA, the CDR3 is TGTGCCAGCAGCCCCTTCGGGGGGGCTGGGTACAATGAGCAGTTCTTC. It translates to CASSPFGGAGYNEQFF.

The chain employs TRBV29-1 and TRBJ2-5, with 7 bases that match TRBD1. The J call is in doubt because the DNA end fits TRBJ2-7 better. The CDR3 is 12 amino acids. Germline V gives CDR1 SQVTM, CDR2 ANQGSEA. CDR3: CSVVGGINEQYF. The CDR3, as DNA: TGCAGCGTTGTAGGGGGCATCAACGAGCAGTACTTC.

V and J are TRBV7-2 and TRBJ1-1, with D unclear. V lost 3 bases to trimming and J lost 3 bases, with 11 bases between them. The CDR3 runs to 14 residues. Germline CDR1 and CDR2: SGHTA and FQGNSA. This CDR3 reads CASSLERVYTEAFF. CDR3 nucleotide sequence: TGTGCCAGCAGCTTGGAAAGGGTATACACTGAAGCTTTCTTT.

J is TRBJ2-5 and V is TRBV28; the D is unclear. CDR1 and CDR2 from the germline V gene are MDHEN and SYDVKM. The CDR3 runs 13 residues. The V end was cut by 6 bases, the J end by 6 bases, with 14 bases between. The DNA for the CDR3 is TGTGCCAGCAGCACCGTGGGTAGGCAGACCCAGTACTTC. This gives the protein CASSTVGRQTQYF. Variable domain in full (rest from reference TRBV28 and TRBJ2-5): DVKVTQSSRYLVKRTGEKVFLECVQDMDHENMFWYRQDPGLGLRLIYFSYDVKMKEKGDIPEGYSVSREKKERFSLILESASTNQTSMYLCASSTVGRQTQYFGPGTRLLVL.

This chain links TRBV7-2 with TRBJ2-7, with 7 bases identical to TRBD2. The trim removed 5 bases at V and 0 bases at J, leaving 4 bases unmatched. CDR3 length: 14 amino acids. CDR1 is SGHTA, CDR2 FQGNSA, per germline. The CDR3 protein is CASSPTGGSYEQYF. In DNA, the CDR3 is TGTGCCAGCAGCCCGACGGGGGGCTCCTACGAGCAGTACTTC.

This clone was counted between two and nine times. CDR3 sequence (DNA): TGCAGCGTTGACAGCGGGAACACCGGGGAGCTGTTTTTT. Encoded protein: CSVDSGNTGELFF. The chain combines TRBV29-1 with TRBJ2-2, with TRBD2 as a possible D gene (5 bases). Looked up from germline, CDR1 is SQVTM and CDR2 is ANQGSEA. V was shortened by 3 bases and J by 1 base, with 6 bases between the two germline ends. CDR3 size: 13 residues.

J is TRBJ2-5 and V is TRBV11-2; tentatively, D is TRBD1 (5 bases). V lost 0 bases and J 3 bases, leaving 17 bases between the germline ends. The CDR3 runs to 17 residues. Germline assignment: CDR1 SGHAT and CDR2 FQNNGV. Here the CDR3 reads CASSLDKQARGEETQYF. The CDR3 nucleotides read TGTGCCAGCAGCTTAGATAAACAGGCGAGAGGTGAAGAGACCCAGTACTTC.

This chain links TRBV29-1 with TRBJ2-7, with a weak D call TRBD1 (6 bases). CDR1 is SQVTM, CDR2 ANQGSEA, per germline. The CDR3 covers 13 residues. V lost 6 bases, J lost 0 bases, and 12 bases lay in between. The CDR3 DNA reads as TGCAGCGTAGTGACAGGCCCCTCCTACGAGCAGTACTTC. Translated, it gives CSVVTGPSYEQYF.

The chain is built from TRBV6-5 and TRBJ2-7; D is possibly TRBD2 (6 bases). This CDR3 comprises 14 residues. Germline V gives CDR1 MNHEY, CDR2 SVGAGI. Trimming took off 7 bases at V and 0 bases at J, with 13 bases between the two ends. The CDR3 DNA reads as TGTGCCAGCAAGTGGGGGGAGAACTCCTACGAGCAGTACTTC. Protein: CASKWGENSYEQYF.

Comments on this clone: One junction end disagrees with the germline gene, perhaps due to a read error. The chain joins TRBV2 to TRBJ2-7, with a weak D call TRBD2 (6 bases). The germline CDR1 and CDR2 sequences are SNHLY and FYNNEI. This CDR3 has 12 amino acids. This CDR3 reads CASSGLSLMEYF. CDR3 in DNA: TGTGCCAGTTCGGGACTTTCCCTTATGGAGTATTTC.

This clone was seen just once. The chain recombines TRBV29-1 with TRBJ2-3, with D unresolved. This CDR3 comprises 13 residues. From germline, CDR1 is SQVTM and CDR2 ANQGSEA. Trimming cost V 7 bases and J 5 bases, with 16 bases left between them. The DNA of the CDR3 is TGCAGCGCCGACGGTGTGGTTGGAGATACGCAGTATTTT. Amino acids: CSADGVVGDTQYF.

The V call is TRBV5-1, the J call TRBJ2-2; 7 nucleotides agree with TRBD1. CDR1 is SGHRS and CDR2 is YFSETQ in the germline V gene. V shed 2 bases, J shed 7 bases, and the junction held 5 bases outside the gene matches. The CDR3 runs 14 residues. CDR3 protein: CASSFRGQIGELFF. The CDR3 bases are TGCGCCAGCAGCTTCAGGGGACAGATCGGGGAGCTGTTTTTT.

The CDR3 DNA follows: TGCGCCAGCAGCTTGGGGCCTAGCGGGGTACAAGAGACCCAGTACTTC. Encoded protein: CASSLGPSGVQETQYF. J is TRBJ2-5 and V is TRBV5-1, with TRBD2 matching 9 bases. Looked up from germline, CDR1 is SGHRS and CDR2 is YFSETQ. The CDR3 sequence is 16 residues long. V shed 0 bases and J 2 bases; nucleotides not matched to a gene: 5.

The J gene is TRBJ2-3, the V gene TRBV30, with D perhaps matching TRBD1 (6 bases). CDR1 GTSNPN and CDR2 SVGIG come from the germline V gene (reference sequence). Trimming took off 2 bases at V and 0 bases at J, with 12 bases between the two ends. CDR3 length: 15 amino acids. This chain's CDR3 is CAWSTGTPSTDTQYF. CDR3 coding DNA: TGTGCCTGGAGTACCGGGACACCCAGCACAGATACGCAGTATTTT.